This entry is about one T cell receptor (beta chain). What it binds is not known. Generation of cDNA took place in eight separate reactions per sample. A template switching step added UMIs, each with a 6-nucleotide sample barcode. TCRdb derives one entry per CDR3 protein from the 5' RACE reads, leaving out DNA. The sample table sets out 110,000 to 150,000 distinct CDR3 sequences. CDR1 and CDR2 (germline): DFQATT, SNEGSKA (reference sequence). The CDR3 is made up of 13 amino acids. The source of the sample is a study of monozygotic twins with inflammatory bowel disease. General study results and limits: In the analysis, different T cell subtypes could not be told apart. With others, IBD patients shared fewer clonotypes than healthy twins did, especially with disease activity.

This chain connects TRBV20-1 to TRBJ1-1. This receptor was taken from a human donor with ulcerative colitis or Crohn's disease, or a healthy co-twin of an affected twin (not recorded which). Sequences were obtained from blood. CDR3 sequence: CSARDWLASEAFF.